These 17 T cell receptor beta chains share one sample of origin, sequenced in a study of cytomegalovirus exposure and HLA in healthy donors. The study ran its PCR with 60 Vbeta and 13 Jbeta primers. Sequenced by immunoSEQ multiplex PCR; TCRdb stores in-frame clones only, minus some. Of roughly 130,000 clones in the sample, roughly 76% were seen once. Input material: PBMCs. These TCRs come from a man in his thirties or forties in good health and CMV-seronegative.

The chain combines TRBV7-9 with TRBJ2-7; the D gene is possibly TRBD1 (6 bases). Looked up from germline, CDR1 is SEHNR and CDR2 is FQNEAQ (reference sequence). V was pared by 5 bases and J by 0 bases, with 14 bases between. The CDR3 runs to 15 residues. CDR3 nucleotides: TGTGCCAGCAGCCCAACTTTGGGGGCCTCCTACGAGCAGTACTTC. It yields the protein CASSPTLGASYEQYF.

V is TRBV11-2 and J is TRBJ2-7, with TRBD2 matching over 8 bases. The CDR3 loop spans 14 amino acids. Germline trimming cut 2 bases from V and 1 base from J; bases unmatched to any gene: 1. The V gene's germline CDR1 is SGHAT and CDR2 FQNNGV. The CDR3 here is CASSLTSGSYEQYF. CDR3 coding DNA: TGTGCCAGCAGCTTAACTAGCGGATCCTACGAGCAGTACTTC.

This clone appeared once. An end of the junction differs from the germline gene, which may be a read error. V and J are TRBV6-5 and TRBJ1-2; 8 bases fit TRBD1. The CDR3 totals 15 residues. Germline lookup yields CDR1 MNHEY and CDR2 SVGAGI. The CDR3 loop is CASIRRTGMSYGHTF. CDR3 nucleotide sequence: TGTGCCAGCATCCGCCGGACAGGGATGTCCTATGGCCACACCTTC.

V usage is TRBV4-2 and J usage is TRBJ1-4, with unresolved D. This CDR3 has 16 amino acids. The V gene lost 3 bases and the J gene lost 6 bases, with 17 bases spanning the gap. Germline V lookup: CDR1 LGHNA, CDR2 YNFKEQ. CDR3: CASSHRTGSLDEKLFF. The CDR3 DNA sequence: TGTGCCAGCAGCCACCGAACGGGGTCGTTAGATGAAAAACTGTTTTTT.

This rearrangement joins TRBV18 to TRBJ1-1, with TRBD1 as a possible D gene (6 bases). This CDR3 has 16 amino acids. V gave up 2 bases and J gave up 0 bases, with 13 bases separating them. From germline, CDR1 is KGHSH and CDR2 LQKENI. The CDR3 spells CASSPSTGWMNTEAFF. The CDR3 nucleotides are TGTGCCAGCTCACCATCGACAGGTTGGATGAACACTGAAGCTTTCTTT.

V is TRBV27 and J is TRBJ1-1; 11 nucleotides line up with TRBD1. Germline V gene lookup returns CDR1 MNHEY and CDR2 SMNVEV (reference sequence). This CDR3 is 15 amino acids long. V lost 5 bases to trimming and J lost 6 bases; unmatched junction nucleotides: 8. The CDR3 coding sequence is TGTGCCAGCAGTCCGTGGACAGGGGGCCTCCCTGAAGCTTTCTTT. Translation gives CASSPWTGGLPEAFF.

The CDR3 sequence: CASSPQIGGRLQETQYF. The CDR3 nucleotides are TGTGCCAGCAGCCCGCAAATCGGGGGACGCCTCCAAGAGACCCAGTACTTC. This chain joins TRBV9 and TRBJ2-5, with D possibly TRBD2 on 6 matching bases. Trimming took off 4 bases at V and 1 base at J, with 20 bases between the two ends. CDR3 size: 17 residues. Germline values: CDR1 SGDLS, CDR2 YYNGEE.

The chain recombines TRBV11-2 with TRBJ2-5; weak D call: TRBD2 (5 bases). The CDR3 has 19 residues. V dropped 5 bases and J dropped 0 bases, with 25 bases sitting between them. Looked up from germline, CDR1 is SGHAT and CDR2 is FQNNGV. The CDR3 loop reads CASSHSPRAAGLYQETQYF. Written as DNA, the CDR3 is TGTGCCAGCAGCCATAGTCCCCGGGCCGCGGGTCTGTACCAAGAGACCCAGTACTTC. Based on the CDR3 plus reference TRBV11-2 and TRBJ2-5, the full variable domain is EAGVAQSPRYKIIEKRQSVAFWCNPISGHATLYWYQQILGQGPKLLIQFQNNGVVDDSQLPKDRFSAERLKGVDSTLKIQPAKLEDSAVYLCASSHSPRAAGLYQETQYFGPGTRLLVL.

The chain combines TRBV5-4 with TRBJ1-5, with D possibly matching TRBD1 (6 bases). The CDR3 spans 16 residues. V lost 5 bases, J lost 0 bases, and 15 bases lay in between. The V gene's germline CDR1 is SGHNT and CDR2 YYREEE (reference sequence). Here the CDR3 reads CASSIGGAYSNQPQHF. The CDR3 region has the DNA TGTGCCAGCAGTATAGGGGGGGCCTATAGCAATCAGCCCCAGCATTTT.

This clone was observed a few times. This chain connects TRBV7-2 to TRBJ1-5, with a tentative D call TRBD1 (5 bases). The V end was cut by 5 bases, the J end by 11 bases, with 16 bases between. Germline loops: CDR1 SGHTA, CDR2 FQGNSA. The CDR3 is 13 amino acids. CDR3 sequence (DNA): TGTGCCAGCAGCCCCGAAGGTCGGGGGGCCCAGCATTTT. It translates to CASSPEGRGAQHF.

CDR3 residues: CASPTGGGCNQPQHF. The CDR3 DNA reads TGCGCCAGTCCCACAGGGGGCGGGTGCAATCAGCCCCAGCATTTT. J is TRBJ1-5 and V is TRBV10-1; 9 nucleotides align to TRBD1. Germline V gives CDR1 WNHNN, CDR2 SYGVQD (reference sequence). The V gene end was trimmed by 9 bases and the J gene end by 2 bases; junction bases not matched to a gene: 8. The CDR3 is 15 amino acids.

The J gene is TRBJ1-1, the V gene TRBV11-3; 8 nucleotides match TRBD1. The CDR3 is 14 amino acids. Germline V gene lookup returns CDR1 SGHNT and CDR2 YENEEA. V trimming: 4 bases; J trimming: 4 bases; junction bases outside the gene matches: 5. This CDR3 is CASSSGQGGTEAFF. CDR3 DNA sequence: TGTGCCAGCAGCTCCGGACAGGGAGGCACTGAAGCTTTCTTT.

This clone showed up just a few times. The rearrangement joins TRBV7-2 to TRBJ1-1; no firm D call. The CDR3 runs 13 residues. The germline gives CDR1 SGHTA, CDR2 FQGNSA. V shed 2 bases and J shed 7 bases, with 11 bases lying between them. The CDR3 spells CASSLFGGSEAFF. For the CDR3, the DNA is TGTGCCAGCAGCTTATTCGGCGGGAGTGAAGCTTTCTTT.

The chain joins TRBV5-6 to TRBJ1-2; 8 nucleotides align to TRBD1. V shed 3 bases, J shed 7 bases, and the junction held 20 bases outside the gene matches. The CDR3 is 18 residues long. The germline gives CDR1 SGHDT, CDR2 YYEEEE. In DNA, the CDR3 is TGTGCCAGCAGCTATCCCCCTCGCCGACAGGGGTATATTGCTGGCTACACCTTC. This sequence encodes CASSYPPRRQGYIAGYTF. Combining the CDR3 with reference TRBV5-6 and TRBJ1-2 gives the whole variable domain DAGVTQSPTHLIKTRGQQVTLRCSPKSGHDTVSWYQQALGQGPQFIFQYYEEEERQRGNFPDRFSGHQFPNYSSELNVNALLLGDSALYLCASSYPPRRQGYIAGYTFGSGTRLTVV.

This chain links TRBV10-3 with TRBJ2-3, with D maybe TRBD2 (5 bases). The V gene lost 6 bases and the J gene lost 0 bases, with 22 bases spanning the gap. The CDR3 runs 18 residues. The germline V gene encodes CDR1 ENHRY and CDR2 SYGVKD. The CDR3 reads CAISPAARAEVSTDTQYF. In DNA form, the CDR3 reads TGTGCCATCAGCCCCGCCGCGCGAGCGGAGGTAAGCACAGATACGCAGTATTTT.

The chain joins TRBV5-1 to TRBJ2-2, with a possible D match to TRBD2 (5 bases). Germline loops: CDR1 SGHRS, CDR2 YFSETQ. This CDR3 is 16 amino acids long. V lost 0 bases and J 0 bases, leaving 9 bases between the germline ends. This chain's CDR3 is CASSLAGGANTGELFF. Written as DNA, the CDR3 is TGCGCCAGCAGCTTGGCCGGAGGAGCGAACACCGGGGAGCTGTTTTTT. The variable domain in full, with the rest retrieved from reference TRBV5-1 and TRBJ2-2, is KAGVTQTPRYLIKTRGQQVTLSCSPISGHRSVSWYQQTPGQGLQFLFEYFSETQRNKGNFPGRFSGRQFSNSRSEMNVSTLELGDSALYLCASSLAGGANTGELFFGEGSRLTVL.

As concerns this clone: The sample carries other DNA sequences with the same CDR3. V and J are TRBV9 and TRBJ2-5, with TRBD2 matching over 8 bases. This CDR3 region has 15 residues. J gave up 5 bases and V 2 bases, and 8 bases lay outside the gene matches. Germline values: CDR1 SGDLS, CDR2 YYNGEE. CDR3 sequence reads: CASSVETSAGETQYF. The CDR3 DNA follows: TGTGCCAGCAGCGTGGAGACTAGCGCGGGGGAGACCCAGTACTTC.